Below, 24 T cell receptor beta chains from the same sample are listed, as sequenced in a study of T cell repertoires in cytomegalovirus infection. TCRdb reprocessed the reads via MiXCR and lists one record per CDR3 protein. The sample has about 200,000 distinct CDR3 sequences; roughly 9.8% are singletons. The material sequenced was PBMCs. The receptors here all came from a human donor in good health (CMV status not recorded). Some clones in this sample may be carry-over from other donors' samples.

J is TRBJ2-5 and V is TRBV24-1; maybe TRBD1 (5 bases). CDR3 length equals 15 residues. The ends were cut back, 0 bases at V and 4 bases at J, with 11 bases in the middle. Germline assignment: CDR1 KGHDR and CDR2 SFDVKD. The CDR3 region is CATSDLRGPGETQYF. CDR3 DNA sequence: TGTGCCACCAGTGATTTGAGGGGCCCGGGAGAGACCCAGTACTTC.

V usage is TRBV20-1 and J usage is TRBJ2-7, with TRBD2 as a possible D gene (5 bases). This CDR3 has 15 residues. V was clipped by 0 bases and J by 0 bases, with 12 bases between them. Germline V gives CDR1 DFQATT, CDR2 SNEGSKA (reference sequence). Written as DNA, the CDR3 is TGCAGTGCTAGAGATACTAGTGCAAGCTCCTACGAGCAGTACTTC. Translated, it gives CSARDTSASSYEQYF.

This clonotype was seen only a few times. This chain joins TRBV6-4 and TRBJ2-1; D may be TRBD1 (6 bases). The CDR3 runs to 13 residues. The germline V gene has CDR1 MRHNA and CDR2 SNTAGT. V dropped 6 bases and J dropped 13 bases, with 19 bases sitting between them. The CDR3, as DNA: TGTGCCAGCAGCCGGGACATCTCCCTTCCCCAGTTCTTC. Translated: CASSRDISLPQFF.

This rearrangement joins TRBV28 to TRBJ1-2; unclear D gene. The CDR3 has 11 residues. V lost 2 bases and J 5 bases, leaving 3 bases between the germline ends. Germline-derived CDR1 and CDR2 are MDHEN and SYDVKM. The CDR3 DNA reads TGTGCCAGCAGTTTACAGTATGGCTACACCTTC. Protein: CASSLQYGYTF.

This clonotype was counted many times. The rearrangement links TRBV7-8 to TRBJ2-3; TRBD2 matches 10 bases. Germline V CDR1 and CDR2: SGHVS, FQNEAQ. Trimming removed 4 bases from V and 3 bases from J; junction bases left unmatched: 13. The CDR3 has 18 amino acids. The CDR3 reads CASSSHEISGGMTDTQYF. The CDR3 DNA sequence: TGTGCCAGCAGCTCACATGAGATTAGCGGGGGGATGACAGATACGCAGTATTTT.

This clonotype was detected ten times or more. V and J are TRBV6-5 and TRBJ2-6, with 9 bases fitting TRBD1. The CDR3 is 17 residues long. V gave up 2 bases and J gave up 4 bases; unmatched junction bases: 6. Germline values: CDR1 MNHEY, CDR2 SVGAGI. For the CDR3, the DNA is TGTGCCAGCAGTTACCGGGACAGGGAATCAGGGGCCAACGTCCTGACTTTC. It encodes CASSYRDRESGANVLTF.

This clonotype was counted ten times or more. The V gene is TRBV24-1, the J gene TRBJ2-2; no definite D call. V lost 4 bases, J lost 1 base, and 12 bases lay in between. The CDR3 loop spans 16 amino acids. Germline V gene sequence: CDR1 KGHDR, CDR2 SFDVKD. CDR3 DNA: TGTGCCACCAGTGACATGGGCTCGCGGAACACCGGGGAGCTGTTTTTT. The encoded protein is CATSDMGSRNTGELFF.

The genes are TRBV27 and TRBJ1-3; a possible D gene is TRBD1 (5 bases). This CDR3 contains 16 residues. Germline values: CDR1 MNHEY, CDR2 SMNVEV (reference sequence). With 7 bases removed from V and 0 bases from J, the gap between germline ends came to 16 bases. The DNA for the CDR3 is TGTGCCAGCATTTTGACAGTGAGAAGCTCTGGAAACACCATATATTTT. This sequence encodes CASILTVRSSGNTIYF.

The V gene is TRBV4-1, the J gene TRBJ2-7, with 11 bases that match TRBD2. The germline gives CDR1 MGHRA, CDR2 YSYEKL. Trimming removed 4 bases from V and 7 bases from J; junction bases left unmatched: 9. The CDR3 runs to 15 residues. DNA of the CDR3: TGCGCCAGCAGCCTCGGGACTAGCGGCGGTTTTGAGCAGTACTTC. This sequence encodes CASSLGTSGGFEQYF.

The chain uses TRBV7-9 and TRBJ2-2; 15 nucleotides match TRBD2. Trimming at V came to 4 bases and at J to 5 bases, leaving 5 bases not matched to a gene. Germline V gene sequence: CDR1 SEHNR, CDR2 FQNEAQ (reference sequence). The CDR3 contains 17 residues. In DNA, the CDR3 is TGTGCCAGCAGCTCGGGACTAGCGGGAGGTCGGACCGGGGAGCTGTTTTTT. As protein: CASSSGLAGGRTGELFF.

This clonotype was detected many times. The chain has TRBV7-2 and TRBJ1-4; 7 nucleotides match TRBD1. The CDR3 runs 14 residues. V dropped 4 bases and J dropped 7; count of bases not matched to a gene: 6. Germline loops: CDR1 SGHTA, CDR2 FQGNSA. The CDR3 sequence is CASSSTGVGEKLFF. CDR3 nucleotide sequence: TGTGCCAGCAGCTCTACAGGGGTGGGTGAAAAACTGTTTTTT.

The rearrangement uses TRBV28 and TRBJ1-4, with a tentative D call TRBD1 (6 bases). The germline V and J ends were trimmed by 5 bases and 7 bases, with 14 bases remaining between them. The CDR3 has 14 amino acids. The germline CDR1 and CDR2 sequences are MDHEN and SYDVKM. The CDR3 DNA sequence: TGTGCCAGCAGTCCGCTTTCCAGGGGTGAAAAACTGTTTTTT. It encodes CASSPLSRGEKLFF.

Only a few counts were recorded for this clonotype. This rearrangement joins TRBV12-3 or TRBV12-4 to TRBJ1-4; 8 nucleotides align to TRBD1. The CDR3 length is 14 residues. V trimming: 3 bases; J trimming: 5 bases; junction bases outside the gene matches: 2. The CDR3 sequence: CASSLTGENEKLFF. The CDR3 nucleotides are TGTGCCAGCAGTTTGACAGGGGAAAATGAAAAACTGTTTTTT.

The sample holds a few counts of this clonotype. The chain couples TRBV20-1 to TRBJ1-5; D unclear. From germline, CDR1 is DFQATT and CDR2 SNEGSKA (reference sequence). This CDR3 is built from 14 residues. The V end was cut by 0 bases, the J end by 0 bases, with 6 bases between. In nucleotides, the CDR3 is TGCAGTGCTAGAGAAGGAAATAGCAATCAGCCCCAGCATTTT. Protein: CSAREGNSNQPQHF.

This clonotype has a handful of counts. The genes are TRBV28 and TRBJ1-2; 7 positions agree with TRBD1. Germline V lookup: CDR1 MDHEN, CDR2 SYDVKM. CDR3 length: 14 residues. Trimming at V came to 6 bases and at J to 5 bases, leaving 9 bases not matched to a gene. The CDR3 DNA reads TGTGCCAGCAGCACCGGGACAGTGTGGTATGGCTACACCTTC. Residues: CASSTGTVWYGYTF.

This clonotype was picked up many times. The rearrangement links TRBV14 to TRBJ2-1, with D perhaps TRBD2 (6 bases). The CDR3 is 20 amino acids. From germline, CDR1 is SGHDN and CDR2 FVKESK. V dropped 1 base and J dropped 0 bases, with 22 bases sitting between them. The CDR3 loop is CASSQVIWATKGGSYNEQFF. Here the CDR3 DNA reads TGTGCCAGCAGCCAAGTAATTTGGGCGACGAAGGGAGGCTCCTACAATGAGCAGTTCTTC.

This clonotype was recorded many times. The chain combines TRBV13 with TRBJ1-1; a possible D gene is TRBD1 (6 bases). V was shortened by 2 bases and J by 4 bases, with 14 bases between the two germline ends. CDR1 PRHDT and CDR2 FYEKMQ come from the germline V gene (reference sequence). The CDR3 totals 15 residues. The CDR3 nucleotides read TGTGCCAGCAGCTTATTCGGGGGCGGCGGCACTGAAGCTTTCTTT. It is translated as CASSLFGGGGTEAFF.

This clonotype was seen many times. The J gene is TRBJ1-5, the V gene TRBV12-5; D unclear. This CDR3 is 14 amino acids long. From germline, CDR1 is LGHNT and CDR2 FRNRAP. V dropped 7 bases and J dropped 1 base, with 11 bases sitting between them. CDR3 in DNA: TGTGCTAGTGCCTTGGGGAGCAGCAATCAGCCCCAGCATTTT. Residues: CASALGSSNQPQHF.

This clonotype appeared many times. The rearrangement joins TRBV9 to TRBJ1-2, with 7 bases fitting TRBD1. The CDR3 is 12 amino acids. V dropped 6 bases and J dropped 4; count of bases not matched to a gene: 3. Germline V gene lookup returns CDR1 SGDLS and CDR2 YYNGEE. CDR3 region: CASMDRIYGYTF. The DNA of the CDR3 is TGTGCCAGCATGGACAGGATCTATGGCTACACCTTC.

This clonotype was picked up many times. This sequence joins TRBV29-1 and TRBJ2-1; D is ambiguous. Germline CDR1 and CDR2: SQVTM and ANQGSEA. CDR3 length: 14 amino acids. Deletions cut 6 bases from V and 9 bases from J, with 21 bases between. This chain's CDR3 is CSVSRPGPGSEQFF. The DNA for the CDR3 is TGCAGCGTGTCCCGGCCGGGTCCTGGTAGTGAGCAGTTCTTC.

The J gene is TRBJ1-5, the V gene TRBV18; 8 bases align to TRBD1. This CDR3 is 15 amino acids long. Germline V gene sequence: CDR1 KGHSH, CDR2 LQKENI. After removal of 3 bases from V and 5 bases from J, the junction contained 6 bases not matched to a gene. The CDR3 nucleotides are TGTGCCAGCTCACCCCTTGGGACAGGCGATCAGCCCCAGCATTTT. This encodes CASSPLGTGDQPQHF.

This clonotype was seen ten or more times. The chain recombines TRBV6-4 with TRBJ2-1; TRBD2 aligns across 9 bases. With 2 bases clipped from V and 4 bases from J, the junction kept 3 bases outside the gene matches. The CDR3 has 15 amino acids. In germline, CDR1 is MRHNA, CDR2 SNTAGT. DNA of the CDR3: TGTGCCAGCAGTGACCGTAGCGGGGGATACAATGAGCAGTTCTTC. Its protein is CASSDRSGGYNEQFF.

The chain links TRBV28 to TRBJ2-7; tentatively, D is TRBD2 (6 bases). The CDR3 loop spans 13 amino acids. In germline, CDR1 is MDHEN, CDR2 SYDVKM. V lost 10 bases, J lost 4 bases, and 17 bases lay in between. The CDR3 DNA sequence: TGTGCCACCAGGGACTCAGCCTTGTACGAGCAGTACTTC. It specifies CATRDSALYEQYF.

This clonotype was detected many times. V usage is TRBV28 and J usage is TRBJ2-5, with 7 bases that match TRBD2. Losses at the gene ends were 5 bases for V and 0 bases for J; bases not matched to a gene: 9. Germline CDR1 and CDR2: MDHEN and SYDVKM. This CDR3 region has 16 residues. The CDR3 loop is CASSPIGGGYQETQYF. CDR3 coding DNA: TGTGCCAGCAGTCCGATAGGCGGGGGATACCAAGAGACCCAGTACTTC.